The T cell receptor beta chain under discussion was sequenced for a study of beta chain features in type 1 diabetes. The CDR3 contains 14 residues. Germline V CDR1 and CDR2: LGHNA, YNFKEQ. V shed 5 bases and J shed 1 base, with 6 bases lying between them. Investigators reverse transcribed all isolated RNA, so they sequenced expressed TCRB transcripts. This table comes from immunoSEQ multiplex PCR, and its TCRdb copy is limited to in-frame clones, with some not included. This sample yields hundreds of thousands of clones, of which 15% are seen a single time; around 0.095% belongs to the top ten. This clonotype originated in a man aged 18 to 35 in good health. This chain joins TRBV4-2 and TRBJ2-6; unclear D gene. Sequenced sample: naive CD4+ T cells from blood. CDR3 nucleotide sequence: TGTGCCAGCAGCATAGGGTCTGGGGCCAACGTCCTGACTTTC. This codes for CASSIGSGANVLTF.